The next 10 T cell receptor beta chains were all read from a single sample in a study of human T cells and chemical hapten exposure. Time point specified: pre-sensitization, week 0. Treatment of the sample: therapeutic diphenylcyclopropenone sensitization with weekly scalp DPC. RNA extraction used unfractionated whole blood as the source of total RNA. TCRdb reprocessed the RACE reads via MiXCR and lists one record per CDR3 protein. The sample carries tens of thousands of distinct CDR3 sequences, roughly an eighth recorded once. The source material was whole blood, sampled in connection with sensitization to the hapten diphenylcyclopropenone (DPC). These receptors came from a woman aged 40 to 50 with alopecia areata. Some clones in this sample may be carry-over from other donors' samples.

This clonotype was recorded a few times. The CDR3 DNA reads TGTGCCAGCAGCCCCGGGCATTCGGGCGGGGAGCTGTTTTTT. It is translated as CASSPGHSGGELFF. The chain joins TRBV9 to TRBJ2-2; no clear D. Trimming cost V 4 bases and J 7 bases, with 14 bases left between them. This CDR3 is 14 amino acids long. CDR1 is SGDLS and CDR2 is YYNGEE in the germline V gene.

This clonotype has a count of ten or more. The chain has TRBV12-3 or TRBV12-4 and TRBJ2-7, with D uncertain. Trimming took off 6 bases at V and 3 bases at J, with 9 bases between the two ends. The CDR3 is made up of 12 amino acids. The CDR3 nucleotides are TGTGCCAGCAGCCCAACTATCTACGAGCAGTACTTC. It specifies CASSPTIYEQYF.

This clonotype was counted a few times. This chain connects TRBV15 to TRBJ1-6; D gene ambiguous. CDR1 is LNHNV, CDR2 YYDKDF, per germline (reference sequence). The germline V and J ends were trimmed by 0 bases and 7 bases, with 7 bases remaining between them. The CDR3 has 14 residues. CDR3: CATSRDGGNSPLHF. CDR3 nucleotide sequence: TGTGCCACCAGCAGAGATGGCGGGAATTCACCCCTCCACTTT.

This clonotype was counted a few times. The chain couples TRBV5-5 to TRBJ1-2, with TRBD1 matching over 10 bases. The CDR3 length is 14 residues. V gave up 3 bases and J gave up 5 bases; unmatched junction bases: 4. CDR1 and CDR2 (germline): SGHKS, YYEKEE (reference sequence). CDR3 sequence (DNA): TGTGCCAGCAGCTCGACAGGGGGCCGGTATGGCTACACCTTC. Encoded protein: CASSSTGGRYGYTF.

About this clonotype: Germline and junction disagree at one end, which may indicate a read error. The chain recombines TRBV20-1 with TRBJ2-1; D uncertain. The CDR3 has 12 amino acids. Germline V CDR1 and CDR2: DFQATT, SNEGSKA (reference sequence). The DNA for the CDR3 is TGCAGTGCGAGAGGAGAAGACAATGAGCAGTTCTTC. Translating gives CSARGEDNEQFF.

The CDR3 nucleotides are TGTGCCAGCAGTCGGGACAGGGCATTCGGGGAGCTGTTTTTT. Amino acid sequence: CASSRDRAFGELFF. The V call is TRBV6-5, the J call TRBJ2-2; TRBD1 agrees at 9 bases. The CDR3 length is 14 residues. Per germline, CDR1 MNHEY and CDR2 SVGAGI. Trimming at V came to 5 bases and at J to 7 bases, leaving 5 bases not matched to a gene.

In its sample, this clonotype was seen a few times. The V and J genes are TRBV12-5 and TRBJ2-3; unclear D gene. Trimming left V 6 bases short and J 2 bases short, with 6 bases between. The CDR3 runs 12 residues. Germline values: CDR1 LGHNT, CDR2 FRNRAP. The CDR3 spells CASGGITDTQYF. The CDR3 DNA is TGTGCTAGTGGAGGGATCACAGATACGCAGTATTTT.

The chain combines TRBV28 with TRBJ1-1; D is uncertain. The CDR3 runs to 13 residues. Germline V gene lookup returns CDR1 MDHEN and CDR2 SYDVKM. With 2 bases removed from V and 5 bases from J, the gap between germline ends came to 9 bases. The CDR3 spells CASSLPDRTEAFF. The CDR3 nucleotides read TGTGCCAGCAGTTTACCGGATAGGACTGAAGCTTTCTTT.

Ten or more counts support this clonotype. The chain carries TRBV12-3 or TRBV12-4 and TRBJ2-1; TRBD2 matches at 8 bases. This CDR3 is built from 17 residues. The V segment lost 8 bases and the J segment 0 bases; nucleotides outside the gene matches: 12. The CDR3 sequence is CASLRRGGPGSYNEQFF. As DNA, the CDR3 is TGTGCCAGCCTTCGACGGGGGGGGCCTGGCTCCTACAATGAGCAGTTCTTC.

The chain recombines TRBV19 with TRBJ2-7; the match to TRBD1 covers 7 bases. Germline CDR1 and CDR2: LNHDA and SQIVND (reference sequence). The CDR3 covers 15 residues. After removal of 3 bases from V and 2 bases from J, the junction contained 7 bases not matched to a gene. The CDR3, as DNA: TGTGCCAGTAGTATCGCGGCAGGGGGTCCCTACGAGCAGTACTTC. Residues: CASSIAAGGPYEQYF.